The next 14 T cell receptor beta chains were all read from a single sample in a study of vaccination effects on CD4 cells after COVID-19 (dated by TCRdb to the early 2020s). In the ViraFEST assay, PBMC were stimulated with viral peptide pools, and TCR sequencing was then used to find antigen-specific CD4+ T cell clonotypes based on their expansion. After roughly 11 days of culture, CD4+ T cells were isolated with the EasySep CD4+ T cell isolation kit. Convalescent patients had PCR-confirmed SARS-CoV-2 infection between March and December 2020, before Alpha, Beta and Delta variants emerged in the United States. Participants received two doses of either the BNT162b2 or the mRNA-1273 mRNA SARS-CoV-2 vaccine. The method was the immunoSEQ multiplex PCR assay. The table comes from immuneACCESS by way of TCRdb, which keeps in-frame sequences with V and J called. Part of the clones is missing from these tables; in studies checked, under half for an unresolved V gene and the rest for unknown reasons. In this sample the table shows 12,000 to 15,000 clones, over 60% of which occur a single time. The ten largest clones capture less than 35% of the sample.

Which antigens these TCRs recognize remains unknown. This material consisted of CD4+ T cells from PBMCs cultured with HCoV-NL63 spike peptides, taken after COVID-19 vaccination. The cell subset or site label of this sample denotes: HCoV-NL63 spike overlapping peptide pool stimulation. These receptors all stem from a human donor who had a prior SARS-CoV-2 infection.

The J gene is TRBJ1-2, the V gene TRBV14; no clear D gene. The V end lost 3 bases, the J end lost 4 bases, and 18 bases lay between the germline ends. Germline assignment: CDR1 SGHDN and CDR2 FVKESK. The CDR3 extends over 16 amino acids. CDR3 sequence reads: CASSQGILSGGYGYTF. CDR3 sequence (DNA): TGTGCCAGCAGCCAGGGGATACTCTCGGGCGGCTATGGCTACACCTTC.

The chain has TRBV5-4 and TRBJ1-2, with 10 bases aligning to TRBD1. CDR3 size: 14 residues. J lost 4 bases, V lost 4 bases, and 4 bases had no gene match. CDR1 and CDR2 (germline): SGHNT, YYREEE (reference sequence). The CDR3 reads CASSPRDRGYGYTF. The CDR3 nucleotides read TGTGCCAGCAGCCCCCGGGACAGGGGCTATGGCTACACCTTC.

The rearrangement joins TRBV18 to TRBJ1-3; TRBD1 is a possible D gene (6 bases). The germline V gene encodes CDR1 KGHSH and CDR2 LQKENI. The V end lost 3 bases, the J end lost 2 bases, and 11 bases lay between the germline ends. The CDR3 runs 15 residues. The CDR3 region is CASSPGQYPGNTIYF. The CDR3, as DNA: TGTGCCAGCTCACCCGGACAGTACCCTGGAAACACCATATATTTT.

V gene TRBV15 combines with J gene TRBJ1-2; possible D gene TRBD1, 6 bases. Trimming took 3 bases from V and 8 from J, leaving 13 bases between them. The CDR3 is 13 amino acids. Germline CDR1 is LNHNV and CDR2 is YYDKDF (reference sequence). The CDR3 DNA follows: TGTGCCACCAGCAGCCGAACAGGGACGGGCTACACCTTC. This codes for CATSSRTGTGYTF.

The CDR3 coding sequence is TGTGCCAGCAGCAGATATTCGGGGGGGGTCGGGGAGCTGTTTTTT. As protein: CASSRYSGGVGELFF. This chain joins TRBV11-1 and TRBJ2-2, with TRBD2 matching over 8 bases. The CDR3 consists of 15 residues. With 5 bases clipped from V and 7 bases from J, the junction kept 9 bases outside the gene matches. Per the germline V gene, CDR1 is SGHAT and CDR2 is FQDESV (reference sequence).

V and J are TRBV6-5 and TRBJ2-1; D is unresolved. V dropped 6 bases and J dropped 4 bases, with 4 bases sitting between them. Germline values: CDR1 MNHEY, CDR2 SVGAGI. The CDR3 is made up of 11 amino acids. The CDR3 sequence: CASSQYNEQFF. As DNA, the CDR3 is TGTGCCAGCAGCCAGTACAATGAGCAGTTCTTC.

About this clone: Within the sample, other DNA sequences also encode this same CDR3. This chain's CDR3 is CASSQGTAKETQYF. In DNA form, the CDR3 reads TGTGCCAGCAGCCAGGGGACAGCGAAAGAGACCCAGTACTTC. V is TRBV4-2 and J is TRBJ2-5; 7 bases are a match to TRBD1. Losses at the gene ends were 3 bases for V and 3 bases for J; bases not matched to a gene: 4. Germline CDR1 reads LGHNA; CDR2 reads YNFKEQ. The CDR3 has 14 residues.

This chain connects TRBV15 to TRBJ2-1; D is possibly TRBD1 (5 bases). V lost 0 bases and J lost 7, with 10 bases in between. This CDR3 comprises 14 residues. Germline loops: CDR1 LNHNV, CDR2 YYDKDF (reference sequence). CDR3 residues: CATSRDPRANEQFF. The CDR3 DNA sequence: TGTGCCACCAGCAGAGATCCCAGGGCTAATGAGCAGTTCTTC.

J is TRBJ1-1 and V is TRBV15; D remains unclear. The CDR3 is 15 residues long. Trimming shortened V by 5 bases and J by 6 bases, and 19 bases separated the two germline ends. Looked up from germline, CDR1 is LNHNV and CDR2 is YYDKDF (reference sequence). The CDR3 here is CATSWWAPAGAEAFF. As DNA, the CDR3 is TGTGCCACCAGCTGGTGGGCCCCTGCCGGGGCTGAAGCTTTCTTT.

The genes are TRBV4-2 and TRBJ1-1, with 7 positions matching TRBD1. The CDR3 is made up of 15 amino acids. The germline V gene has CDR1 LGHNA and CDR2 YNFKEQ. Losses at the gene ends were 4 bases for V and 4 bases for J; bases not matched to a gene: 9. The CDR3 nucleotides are TGTGCCAGCAGCCTCGACAGGGCGGGGGGCACTGAAGCTTTCTTT. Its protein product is CASSLDRAGGTEAFF.

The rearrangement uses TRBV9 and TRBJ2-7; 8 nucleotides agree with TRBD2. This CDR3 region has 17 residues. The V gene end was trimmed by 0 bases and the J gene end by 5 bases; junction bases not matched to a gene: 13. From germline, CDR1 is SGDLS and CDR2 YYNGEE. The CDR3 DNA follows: TGTGCCAGCAGCGTAGCTGCCGGGACTAGTATCGTTCACGAGCAGTACTTC. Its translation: CASSVAAGTSIVHEQYF.

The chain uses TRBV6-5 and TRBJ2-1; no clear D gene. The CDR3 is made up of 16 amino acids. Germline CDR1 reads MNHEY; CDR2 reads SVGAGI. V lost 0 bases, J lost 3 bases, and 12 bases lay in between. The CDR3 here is CASSYSILSGYNEQFF. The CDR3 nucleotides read TGTGCCAGCAGTTACTCGATTCTTTCCGGCTACAATGAGCAGTTCTTC.

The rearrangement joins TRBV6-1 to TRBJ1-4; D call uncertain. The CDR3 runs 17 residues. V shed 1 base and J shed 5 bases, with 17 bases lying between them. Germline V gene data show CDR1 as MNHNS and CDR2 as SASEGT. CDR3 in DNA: TGTGCCAGCAGTGAAGAAGGTCCGACGAGGATAAATGAAAAACTGTTTTTT. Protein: CASSEEGPTRINEKLFF.

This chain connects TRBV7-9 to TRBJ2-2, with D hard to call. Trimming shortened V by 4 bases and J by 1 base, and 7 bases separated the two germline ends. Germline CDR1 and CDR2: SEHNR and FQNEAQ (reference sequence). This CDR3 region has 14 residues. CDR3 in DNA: TGTGCCAGCAGCTGGACGGGGAACACCGGGGAGCTGTTTTTT. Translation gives CASSWTGNTGELFF.